This T cell receptor beta chain was captured by sequencing in a study of beta chain features in type 1 diabetes. A note on this clone: Its specificity is unknown.

Study outcomes and limitations: The study found moderately but significantly shorter TCRB CDR3s in all four CD4+ subsets of Type 1 diabetes patients.

V shed 9 bases, J shed 0 bases, and the junction held 7 bases outside the gene matches. CDR3 size: 16 residues. Germline V CDR1 and CDR2: LNHDA, SQIVND (reference sequence). The study reverse transcribed the entire isolated RNA, so it sequenced expressed TCRB transcripts. Only in-frame clones appear in the TCRdb table, and some are missing; sequencing was by immunoSEQ multiplex PCR. The sample consists of 600,000 to 700,000 clones, 9.5% to 15% of them appearing once. Input material: naive CD4+ T cells from blood. The chain uses TRBV19 and TRBJ2-6; TRBD1 matches at 8 bases. This clonotype was obtained from a man aged 25-40 years with type 1 diabetes. This CDR3 reads CASRDRRFSGANVLTF. The CDR3 nucleotides read TGTGCCAGCCGGGACAGGAGATTCTCTGGGGCCAACGTCCTGACTTTC.